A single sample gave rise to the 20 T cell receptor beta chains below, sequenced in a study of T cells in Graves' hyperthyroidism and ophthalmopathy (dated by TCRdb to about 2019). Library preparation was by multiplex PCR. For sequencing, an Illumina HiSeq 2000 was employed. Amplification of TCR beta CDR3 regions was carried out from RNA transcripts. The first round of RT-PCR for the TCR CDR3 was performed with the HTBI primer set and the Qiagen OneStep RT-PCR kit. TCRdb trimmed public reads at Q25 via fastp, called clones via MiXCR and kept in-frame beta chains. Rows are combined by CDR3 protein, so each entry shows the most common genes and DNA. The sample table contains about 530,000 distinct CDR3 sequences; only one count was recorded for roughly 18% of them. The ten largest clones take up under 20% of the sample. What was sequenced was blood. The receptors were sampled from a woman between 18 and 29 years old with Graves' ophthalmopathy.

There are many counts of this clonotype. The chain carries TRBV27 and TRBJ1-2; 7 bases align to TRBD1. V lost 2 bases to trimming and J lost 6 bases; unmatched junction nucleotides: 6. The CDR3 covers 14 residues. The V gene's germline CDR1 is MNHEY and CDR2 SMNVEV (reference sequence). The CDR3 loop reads CASSLRDSLNGYTF. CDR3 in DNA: TGTGCCAGCAGTTTACGGGACAGTCTTAATGGCTACACCTTC.

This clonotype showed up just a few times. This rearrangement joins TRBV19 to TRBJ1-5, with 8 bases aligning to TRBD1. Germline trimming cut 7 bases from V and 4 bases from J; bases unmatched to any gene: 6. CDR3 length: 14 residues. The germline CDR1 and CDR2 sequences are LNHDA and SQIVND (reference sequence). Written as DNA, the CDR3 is TGTGCCAGTATCGGACAGGGCAAGAATCAGCCCCAGCATTTT. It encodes CASIGQGKNQPQHF. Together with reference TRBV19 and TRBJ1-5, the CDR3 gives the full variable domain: DGGITQSPKYLFRKEGQNVTLSCEQNLNHDAMYWYRQDPGQGLRLIYYSQIVNDFQKGDIAEGYSVSREKKESFPLTVTSAQKNPTAFYLCASIGQGKNQPQHFGDGTRLSIL.

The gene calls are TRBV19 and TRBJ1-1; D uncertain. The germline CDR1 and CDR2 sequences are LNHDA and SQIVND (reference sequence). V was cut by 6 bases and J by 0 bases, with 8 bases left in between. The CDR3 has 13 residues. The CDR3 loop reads CASRERMNTEAFF. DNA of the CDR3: TGTGCCAGTAGGGAACGTATGAACACTGAAGCTTTCTTT.

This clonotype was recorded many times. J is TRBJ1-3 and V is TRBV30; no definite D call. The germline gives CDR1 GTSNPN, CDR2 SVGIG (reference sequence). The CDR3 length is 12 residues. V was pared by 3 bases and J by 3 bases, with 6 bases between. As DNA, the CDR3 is TGTGCCTGGAGGGTGGGTGGAAACACCATATATTTT. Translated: CAWRVGGNTIYF.

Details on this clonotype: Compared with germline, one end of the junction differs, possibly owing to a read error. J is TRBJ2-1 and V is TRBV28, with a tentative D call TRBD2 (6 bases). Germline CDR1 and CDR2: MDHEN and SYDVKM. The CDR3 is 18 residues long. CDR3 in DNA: TGTGCCAGCAGCCAAGATTTAAAGAATCGGGAGTCCTTCAATGAGCAGTTCTTC. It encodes CASSQDLKNRESFNEQFF.

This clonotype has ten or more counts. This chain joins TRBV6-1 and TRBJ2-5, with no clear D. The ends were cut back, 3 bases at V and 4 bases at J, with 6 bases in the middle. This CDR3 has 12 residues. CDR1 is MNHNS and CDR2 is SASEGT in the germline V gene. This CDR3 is CASSETGETQYF. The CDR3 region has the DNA TGTGCCAGCAGTGAGACCGGAGAGACCCAGTACTTC.

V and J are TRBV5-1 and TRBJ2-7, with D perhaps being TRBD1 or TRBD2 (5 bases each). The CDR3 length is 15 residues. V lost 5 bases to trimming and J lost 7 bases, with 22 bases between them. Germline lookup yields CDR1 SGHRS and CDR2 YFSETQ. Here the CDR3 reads CASSITGTGPGEQYF. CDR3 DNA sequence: TGCGCCAGCAGTATAACCGGGACCGGGCCGGGGGAGCAGTACTTC.

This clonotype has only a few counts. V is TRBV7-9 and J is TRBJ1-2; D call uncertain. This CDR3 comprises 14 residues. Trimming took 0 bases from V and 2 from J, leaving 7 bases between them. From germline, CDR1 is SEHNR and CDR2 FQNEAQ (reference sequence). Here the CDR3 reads CASSLASANYGYTF. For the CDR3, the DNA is TGTGCCAGCAGCTTAGCGTCAGCAAACTATGGCTACACCTTC. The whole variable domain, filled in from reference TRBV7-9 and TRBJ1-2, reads DTGVSQNPRHKITKRGQNVTFRCDPISEHNRLYWYRQTLGQGPEFLTYFQNEAQLEKSRLLSDRFSAERPKGSFSTLEIQRTEQGDSAMYLCASSLASANYGYTFGSGTRLTVV.

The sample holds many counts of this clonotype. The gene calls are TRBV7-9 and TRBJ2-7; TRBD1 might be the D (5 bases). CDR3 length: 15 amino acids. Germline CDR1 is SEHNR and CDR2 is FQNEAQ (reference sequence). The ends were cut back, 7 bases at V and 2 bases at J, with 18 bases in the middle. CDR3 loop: CASNLGVGETYEQYF. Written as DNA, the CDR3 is TGTGCCAGCAACCTTGGGGTAGGGGAAACCTACGAGCAGTACTTC. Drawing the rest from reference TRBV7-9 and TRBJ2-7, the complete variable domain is DTGVSQNPRHKITKRGQNVTFRCDPISEHNRLYWYRQTLGQGPEFLTYFQNEAQLEKSRLLSDRFSAERPKGSFSTLEIQRTEQGDSAMYLCASNLGVGETYEQYFGPGTRLTVT.

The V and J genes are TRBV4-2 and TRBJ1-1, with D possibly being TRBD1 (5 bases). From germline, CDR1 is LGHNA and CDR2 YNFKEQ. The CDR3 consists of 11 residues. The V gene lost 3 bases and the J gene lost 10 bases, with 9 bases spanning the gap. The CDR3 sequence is CASSQGTGAFF. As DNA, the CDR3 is TGTGCCAGCAGCCAGGGGACGGGAGCTTTCTTT.

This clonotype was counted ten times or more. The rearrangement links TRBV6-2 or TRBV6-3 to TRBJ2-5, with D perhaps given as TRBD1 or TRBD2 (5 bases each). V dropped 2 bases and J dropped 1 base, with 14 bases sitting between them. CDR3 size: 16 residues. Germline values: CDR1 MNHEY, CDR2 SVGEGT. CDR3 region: CASSYPSGRIQETQYF. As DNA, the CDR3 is TGTGCCAGCAGTTACCCGTCGGGACGGATCCAAGAGACCCAGTACTTC.

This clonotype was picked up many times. The CDR3 DNA reads TGTGCCAGCAGTCCATTAGCAGGTATTCAAGAGACCCAGTACTTC. Translation gives CASSPLAGIQETQYF. The chain combines TRBV27 with TRBJ2-5, with no clear D. Germline assignment: CDR1 MNHEY and CDR2 SMNVEV (reference sequence). V was shortened by 5 bases and J by 2 bases, with 15 bases between the two germline ends. This CDR3 has 15 amino acids.

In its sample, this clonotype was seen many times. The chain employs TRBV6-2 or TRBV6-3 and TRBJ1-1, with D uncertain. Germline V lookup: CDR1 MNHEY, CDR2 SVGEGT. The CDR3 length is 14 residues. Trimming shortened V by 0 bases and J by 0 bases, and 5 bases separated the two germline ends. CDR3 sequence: CASSYSILNTEAFF. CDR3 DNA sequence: TGTGCCAGCAGTTACTCGATTCTGAACACTGAAGCTTTCTTT.

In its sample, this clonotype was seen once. CDR3 DNA: TGCGCCAGCAGCCACGCGGACAGGGCACGATGGACCCAGTACTTC. This gives the protein CASSHADRARWTQYF. This chain links TRBV4-1 with TRBJ2-5; 8 bases fit TRBD1. This CDR3 comprises 15 residues. Germline loops: CDR1 MGHRA, CDR2 YSYEKL. Trimming took 3 bases from V and 7 from J; bases not matched to a gene: 10.

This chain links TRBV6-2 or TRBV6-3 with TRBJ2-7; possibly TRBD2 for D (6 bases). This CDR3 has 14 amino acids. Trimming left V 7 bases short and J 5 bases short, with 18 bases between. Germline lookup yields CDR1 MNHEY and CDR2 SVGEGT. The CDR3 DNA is TGTGCCAGCAACATAGCGGACGGGGTCAACGAGCAGTACTTC. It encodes CASNIADGVNEQYF.

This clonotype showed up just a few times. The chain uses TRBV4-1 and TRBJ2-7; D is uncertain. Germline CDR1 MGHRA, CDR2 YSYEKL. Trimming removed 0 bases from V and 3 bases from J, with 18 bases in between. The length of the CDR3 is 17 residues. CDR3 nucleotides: TGCGCCAGCAGCCAAGATCGCCCCGCCGGCATCCTCTACGAGCAGTACTTC. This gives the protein CASSQDRPAGILYEQYF.

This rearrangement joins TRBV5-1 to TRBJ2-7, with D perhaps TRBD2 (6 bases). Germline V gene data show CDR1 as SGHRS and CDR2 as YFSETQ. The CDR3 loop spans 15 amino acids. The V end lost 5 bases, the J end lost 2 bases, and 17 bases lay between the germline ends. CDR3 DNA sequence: TGCGCCAGCAGGGGGGGAACAAATTATCCCTACGAGCAGTACTTC. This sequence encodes CASRGGTNYPYEQYF.

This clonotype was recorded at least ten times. Here the CDR3 DNA reads TGTGCCAGTAGTATAATGTGGGATCAGGGGGCGAACACTGAAGCTTTCTTT. Protein sequence: CASSIMWDQGANTEAFF. The genes are TRBV19 and TRBJ1-1; 8 bases are shared with TRBD1. Trimming at V came to 2 bases and at J to 1 base, leaving 9 bases not matched to a gene. The germline gives CDR1 LNHDA, CDR2 SQIVND (reference sequence). The CDR3 is 17 residues long.

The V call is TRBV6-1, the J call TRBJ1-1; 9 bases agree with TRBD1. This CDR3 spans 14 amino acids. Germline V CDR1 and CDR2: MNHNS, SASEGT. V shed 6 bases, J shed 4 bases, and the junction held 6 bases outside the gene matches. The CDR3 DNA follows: TGTGCCAGCAGCTGGGGACAGGGACCCACTGAAGCTTTCTTT. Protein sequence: CASSWGQGPTEAFF.

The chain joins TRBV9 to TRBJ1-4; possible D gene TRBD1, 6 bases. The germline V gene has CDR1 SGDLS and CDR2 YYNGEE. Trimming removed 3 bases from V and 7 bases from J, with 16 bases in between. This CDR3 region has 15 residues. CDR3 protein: CASSGGADRIEKLFF. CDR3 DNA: TGTGCCAGCAGCGGGGGGGCTGACCGCATTGAAAAACTGTTTTTT.